The 19 T cell receptor beta chains given below trace back to one sample, sequenced in a study of blood T cell repertoires in COVID-19. The assay was immunoSEQ multiplex PCR, and TCRdb's table has in-frame clones only and misses some. The table records around 300,000 clones, around 89% of them present only once. Material: PBMCs or T cells enriched from blood (not recorded which). The receptors were sampled from a woman aged 18-29 years who had recovered from COVID-19.

The V call is TRBV3-1 (or the pseudogene TRBV3-2), the J call TRBJ2-7, with a tentative D call TRBD1 (6 bases). The ends were cut back, 6 bases at V and 3 bases at J, with 12 bases in the middle. The CDR3 is made up of 13 amino acids. CDR1 and CDR2 from the germline V gene are LGHDT and YNNKEL (reference sequence). The CDR3 region is CASRDSKDYEQYF. The CDR3 nucleotides are TGTGCCAGCAGGGACAGCAAAGACTACGAGCAGTACTTC.

V is TRBV7-9 and J is TRBJ1-2, with no clear D. This CDR3 comprises 15 residues. V lost 5 bases to trimming and J lost 4 bases, with 17 bases between them. Germline lookup yields CDR1 SEHNR and CDR2 FQNEAQ (reference sequence). CDR3 loop: CASSRGREDSYGYTF. CDR3 DNA sequence: TGTGCCAGCAGCCGGGGTAGGGAGGATTCCTATGGCTACACCTTC.

The CDR3 loop reads CATSKNRGSSPLHF. CDR3 nucleotides: TGTGCCACCAGCAAAAACAGGGGGAGTTCACCCCTCCACTTT. The chain recombines TRBV15 with TRBJ1-6; TRBD1 aligns across 8 bases. This CDR3 spans 14 amino acids. Germline CDR1 reads LNHNV; CDR2 reads YYDKDF (reference sequence). V shed 4 bases, J shed 9 bases, and the junction held 5 bases outside the gene matches.

CDR3 residues: CASQRRGRDEKLFF. CDR3 in DNA: TGTGCCAGCCAACGCAGGGGACGAGATGAAAAACTGTTTTTT. This chain connects TRBV27 to TRBJ1-4; a weak D match, TRBD1 (6 bases). Germline assignment: CDR1 MNHEY and CDR2 SMNVEV (reference sequence). V lost 8 bases and J 6 bases, leaving 16 bases between the germline ends. The CDR3 consists of 14 residues.

The chain is built from TRBV5-1 and TRBJ1-3; D not resolved. V lost 4 bases and J lost 1, with 12 bases in between. The CDR3 loop spans 15 amino acids. The V gene's germline CDR1 is SGHRS and CDR2 YFSETQ. Here the CDR3 DNA reads TGCGCCAGCAGCGAGAGACCGGGATCTGGAAACACCATATATTTT. This encodes CASSERPGSGNTIYF. The variable domain in full, completed from reference TRBV5-1 and TRBJ1-3, reads KAGVTQTPRYLIKTRGQQVTLSCSPISGHRSVSWYQQTPGQGLQFLFEYFSETQRNKGNFPGRFSGRQFSNSRSEMNVSTLELGDSALYLCASSERPGSGNTIYFGEGSWLTVV.

J is TRBJ1-6 and V is TRBV30; D not resolved. The V gene lost 0 bases and the J gene lost 7 bases, with 19 bases spanning the gap. Germline values: CDR1 GTSNPN, CDR2 SVGIG (reference sequence). CDR3 length equals 17 residues. In DNA form, the CDR3 reads TGTGCCTGGAGTGTAATCCTACCTGAGGGCTTGAATTCACCCCTCCACTTT. It codes for CAWSVILPEGLNSPLHF.

The J gene is TRBJ1-2, the V gene TRBV10-2, with 11 positions matching TRBD1. V lost 6 bases and J lost 5; bases outside the gene matches: 11. The CDR3 length is 16 residues. CDR1 is WSHSY and CDR2 is SAAADI in the germline V gene. This chain's CDR3 is CASSDSRGTGGYGYTF. The CDR3 DNA reads as TGCGCCAGCAGCGATAGTAGAGGGACAGGGGGATATGGCTACACCTTC.

The chain couples TRBV27 to TRBJ1-1; TRBD1 is a possible D gene (5 bases). V lost 6 bases and J lost 1, with 18 bases in between. The CDR3 contains 16 residues. Per the germline V gene, CDR1 is MNHEY and CDR2 is SMNVEV (reference sequence). The CDR3: CASSPLQSDRNTEAFF. The CDR3 DNA follows: TGTGCCAGCAGCCCGCTCCAATCCGACAGGAACACTGAAGCTTTCTTT.

V and J are TRBV18 and TRBJ1-2; possibly TRBD1 for D (5 bases). Between the trimmed V and J ends, which lost 3 bases and 8 bases, there was a span of 16 bases. CDR3 length: 14 amino acids. CDR1 KGHSH and CDR2 LQKENI come from the germline V gene. CDR3 bases: TGTGCCAGCTCACCGCGCAGGGAGGCATTCGGCTACACCTTC. It specifies CASSPRREAFGYTF.

The chain links TRBV6-1 to TRBJ1-4; 9 positions agree with TRBD1. The germline V gene has CDR1 MNHNS and CDR2 SASEGT. Germline trimming cut 0 bases from V and 4 bases from J; bases unmatched to any gene: 6. The length of the CDR3 is 17 residues. The CDR3 bases are TGTGCCAGCAGTGAAGCGTTCGCGGGACAGGGTAATGAAAAACTGTTTTTT. Translated: CASSEAFAGQGNEKLFF.

At least ten counts were recorded for this clone. This sequence joins TRBV11-3 and TRBJ1-2; 7 positions agree with TRBD1. The CDR3 is made up of 13 amino acids. Per the germline V gene, CDR1 is SGHNT and CDR2 is YENEEA. The J segment lost 6 bases and the V segment lost 7 bases, leaving 8 bases of the junction unmatched. The CDR3, as DNA: TGTGCCAGCACTGACAGGGCGATTGATGGCTACACCTTC. Residues: CASTDRAIDGYTF. Full variable domain (outside the CDR3, taken from reference TRBV11-3 and TRBJ1-2): EAGVVQSPRYKIIEKKQPVAFWCNPISGHNTLYWYLQNLGQGPELLIRYENEEAVDDSQLPKDRFSAERLKGVDSTLKIQPAELGDSAVYLCASTDRAIDGYTFGSGTRLTVV.

The chain carries TRBV13 and TRBJ1-1; tentative D call: TRBD1 (5 bases). In germline, CDR1 is PRHDT, CDR2 FYEKMQ (reference sequence). CDR3 length: 15 residues. Trimming removed 5 bases from V and 4 bases from J, with 17 bases in between. The CDR3 DNA follows: TGTGCCAGCAGCCCGGCCGATCGGGGGAGCACTGAAGCTTTCTTT. This encodes CASSPADRGSTEAFF. The full variable domain, with the rest looked up from reference TRBV13 and TRBJ1-1, is AAGVIQSPRHLIKEKRETATLKCYPIPRHDTVYWYQQGPGQDPQFLISFYEKMQSDKGSIPDRFSAQQFSDYHSELNMSSLELGDSALYFCASSPADRGSTEAFFGQGTRLTVV.

The chain combines TRBV7-9 with TRBJ2-2, with 9 bases matching TRBD2. Unmatched junction bases numbered 8, after V lost 5 bases and J lost 4 bases. CDR3 length equals 16 residues. Looked up from germline, CDR1 is SEHNR and CDR2 is FQNEAQ (reference sequence). The chain's CDR3 is CASSNLLAGSTGELFF. In DNA form, the CDR3 reads TGTGCCAGCAGCAACCTACTAGCGGGTAGCACCGGGGAGCTGTTTTTT.

V is TRBV5-1 and J is TRBJ1-1; D ambiguous. Trimming left V 3 bases short and J 1 base short, with 7 bases between. The CDR3 has 13 residues. Germline CDR1 SGHRS, CDR2 YFSETQ. The DNA for the CDR3 is TGCGCCAGCAGCTGGGGAGAGAACACTGAAGCTTTCTTT. Translation: CASSWGENTEAFF. Full variable domain (missing parts from reference TRBV5-1 and TRBJ1-1): KAGVTQTPRYLIKTRGQQVTLSCSPISGHRSVSWYQQTPGQGLQFLFEYFSETQRNKGNFPGRFSGRQFSNSRSEMNVSTLELGDSALYLCASSWGENTEAFFGQGTRLTVV.

The genes are TRBV27 and TRBJ1-4; TRBD1 agrees at 7 bases. The CDR3 is 16 residues long. The J segment lost 8 bases and the V segment lost 6 bases, leaving 15 bases of the junction unmatched. CDR1 MNHEY and CDR2 SMNVEV come from the germline V gene (reference sequence). The DNA for the CDR3 is TGTGCCAGCAGACCTAGTCAATCCAAGGACAGGGAAAAACTGTTTTTT. Protein: CASRPSQSKDREKLFF.

V gene TRBV6-1 combines with J gene TRBJ1-3; D ambiguous. V was clipped by 3 bases and J by 2 bases, with 8 bases between them. This CDR3 has 14 amino acids. The germline V gene encodes CDR1 MNHNS and CDR2 SASEGT. CDR3 nucleotide sequence: TGTGCCAGCAGTGAGCTAGTGGCTGGAAACACCATATATTTT. This translates into CASSELVAGNTIYF.

The chain joins TRBV2 to TRBJ1-4, with 7 bases lining up with TRBD1. V shed 0 bases and J 5 bases; nucleotides not matched to a gene: 3. Germline V gene lookup returns CDR1 SNHLY and CDR2 FYNNEI. The CDR3 spans 15 residues. Here the CDR3 reads CASSEAAGGNEKLFF. The CDR3 coding sequence is TGTGCCAGCAGTGAAGCGGCAGGGGGGAATGAAAAACTGTTTTTT.

This sequence joins TRBV7-8 and TRBJ1-2, with 7 bases aligning to TRBD1. From germline, CDR1 is SGHVS and CDR2 FQNEAQ. The CDR3 runs to 14 residues. J was trimmed by 7 bases and V by 5 bases; bases with no gene match: 10. The CDR3 sequence: CASSLRTGLTGYTF. The CDR3 DNA follows: TGTGCCAGCAGCCTCCGGACAGGATTAACTGGCTACACCTTC.

This chain uses TRBV29-1 with TRBJ1-2; D call uncertain. V was pared by 2 bases and J by 6 bases, with 16 bases between. Germline V lookup: CDR1 SQVTM, CDR2 ANQGSEA. The length of the CDR3 is 14 residues. The CDR3 DNA follows: TGCAGCGTTGAATTCCGGACTGGCTCAAATGGCTACACCTTC. It translates to CSVEFRTGSNGYTF.